Sequencing of this TCR beta chain was carried out in a study of cytomegalovirus exposure and HLA in healthy donors. Across the whole study: An earlier analysis identified some 110 million unique TCR beta sequences in some 180 million T cells.

Broader study findings: One variant, a missense change in DCLRE1C, was linked in a later analysis to TCR beta V- and J-gene trimming. Rare TCR sequences predominated, though certain public TCRs were found in many donors. According to an earlier analysis, most TCR beta V segments yielded productive rearrangements about 90% or about 30% of the time.

Germline values: CDR1 MNHEY, CDR2 SMNVEV (reference sequence). Trimming at V came to 3 bases and at J to 0 bases, leaving 5 bases not matched to a gene. The CDR3 runs 17 residues. Regarding this clone: Its antigen remains unidentified.

The study ran its PCR with 60 Vbeta and 13 Jbeta primers. TCRdb's table, derived via immunoSEQ multiplex PCR, lists solely in-frame clones and lacks some. Its table records 150,000 to 200,000 clones. This TCR derives from a boy younger than 18 in good health and CMV-seronegative. Input material: PBMCs. The rearrangement links TRBV27 to TRBJ1-6, with 7 bases that match TRBD1. This chain's CDR3 is CASSLTDRSSYNSPLHF. For the CDR3, the DNA is TGTGCCAGCAGTTTGACGGACAGGAGCTCCTATAATTCACCCCTCCACTTT.